This T cell receptor (beta chain) was captured by sequencing in a study of blood T cell repertoires in COVID-19. Overall study context: COVID-19 samples collected from the United States, Italy and Spain covered acute and convalescent phases. T cells, B-cell-depleted T cells, or PBMCs provided the cDNA or gDNA that served as material.

Authors' methods: Amplification of reference gene primers provided the estimated nucleated cell counts. Clones were sequenced by immunoSEQ multiplex PCR, and TCRdb holds only the in-frame ones, with some missing. For V, J and clone size, that table is used; D and trimming come from the DNA. The sample shows under 95,000 clones, about 68% of them seen only once. Looked up from germline, CDR1 is SGHTA and CDR2 is FQGNSA. Trimming cost V 8 bases and J 4 bases, with 11 bases left between them. The CDR3 contains 12 residues. This rearrangement joins TRBV7-2 to TRBJ1-1; D is uncertain. The TCR comes from a man aged 50 to 60 with active or convalescent COVID-19. Sequenced material: peripheral blood. The chain's CDR3 is CASGIGPTEAFF. As DNA, the CDR3 is TGTGCCAGCGGCATAGGGCCCACTGAAGCTTTCTTT.